These 24 T cell receptor beta chains came from one sample sequenced in a study of beta chain features in type 1 diabetes. No antigen is known for these receptors. Study results and caveats: TCRB CDR3 length was moderately but significantly reduced in all four CD4+ subsets of Type 1 diabetes patients.

Isolated RNA was reverse transcribed in full, so expressed TCRB transcripts were sequenced. TCRdb keeps only in-frame clones here, not all; method: immunoSEQ multiplex PCR. The data show roughly 24,000 clones, roughly 69% seen once. Sequenced material: Tregs from blood. Receptor source: a man aged 18 to 30 with type 1 diabetes.

This clone was observed a single time. This sequence joins TRBV10-3 and TRBJ2-5; the match to TRBD2 covers 15 bases. The last part of the DNA fits TRBJ2-7 better; the J call may be wrong. The CDR3 is made up of 16 amino acids. Germline CDR1 is ENHRY and CDR2 is SYGVKD. CDR3 coding DNA: TGTGCCATCAGTGTCGGACTAGCGGGAGGGCGGGGCGAGCAGTACTTC. Its translation is CAISVGLAGGRGEQYF.

The chain recombines TRBV29-1 with TRBJ1-2; 9 positions match TRBD1. Germline V CDR1 and CDR2: SQVTM, ANQGSEA. V was clipped by 6 bases and J by 3 bases; unmatched bases: 2. The CDR3 covers 12 residues. CDR3 DNA: TGCAGCGTCCGGACAGGGGACTATGGCTACACCTTC. Translating it yields CSVRTGDYGYTF.

This chain uses TRBV28 with TRBJ2-7, with D possibly matching TRBD1 (6 bases). The germline V and J ends were trimmed by 6 bases and 2 bases, with 20 bases remaining between them. Germline V gene data show CDR1 as MDHEN and CDR2 as SYDVKM. The CDR3 is made up of 16 amino acids. CDR3 nucleotides: TGTGCCAGCAGCCGCCTCAGGGGAGAGAGGGCCTACGAGCAGTACTTC. Translation: CASSRLRGERAYEQYF.

The table lists this clone with a count of one. The chain employs TRBV11-2 and TRBJ2-7; possibly TRBD2 for D (5 bases). The CDR3 is 15 amino acids. Looked up from germline, CDR1 is SGHAT and CDR2 is FQNNGV. V was shortened by 5 bases and J by 6 bases, with 20 bases between the two germline ends. CDR3 coding DNA: TGTGCCAGCAGCCCGAGGGCGCTCCTCTTTGGCGAGCAGTACTTC. Translation gives CASSPRALLFGEQYF.

The V and J genes are TRBV11-2 and TRBJ2-1; TRBD2 matches at 11 bases. The V segment lost 7 bases and the J segment 4 bases; nucleotides outside the gene matches: 6. Germline V gives CDR1 SGHAT, CDR2 FQNNGV. CDR3 size: 15 residues. CDR3 protein: CASTIRLAGYNEQFF. The CDR3 nucleotides are TGTGCCAGCACCATTCGACTAGCGGGGTACAATGAGCAGTTCTTC.

J is TRBJ1-5 and V is TRBV27; weak D call: TRBD1 (5 bases). Germline V gene sequence: CDR1 MNHEY, CDR2 SMNVEV (reference sequence). Trimming shortened V by 3 bases and J by 4 bases, and 19 bases separated the two germline ends. There are 17 residues in the CDR3. CDR3 bases: TGTGCCAGCAGTTTTGGGCCAGCGGCAGGGAGGAATCAGCCCCAGCATTTT. It codes for CASSFGPAAGRNQPQHF.

The CDR3 loop reads CASSSTRDFPKRYF. CDR3 sequence (DNA): TGTGCCAGCTCATCAACCCGGGACTTCCCAAAGCGGTACTTC. The chain has TRBV18 and TRBJ2-5; a weak D match, TRBD2 (6 bases). Germline CDR1 reads KGHSH; CDR2 reads LQKENI. CDR3 length equals 14 residues. With 5 bases removed from V and 13 bases from J, the gap between germline ends came to 23 bases.

The genes are TRBV29-1 and TRBJ2-3; 8 nucleotides agree with TRBD2. Trimming cost V 5 bases and J 1 base; bases outside gene matches: 5. The germline gives CDR1 SQVTM, CDR2 ANQGSEA. The CDR3 runs to 14 residues. The CDR3 loop is CSVNSGMGTDTQYF. For the CDR3, the DNA is TGCAGCGTTAATAGCGGGATGGGCACAGATACGCAGTATTTT.

The J gene is TRBJ2-1, the V gene TRBV14; a weak D match, TRBD2 (5 bases). The V gene lost 4 bases and the J gene lost 9 bases, with 22 bases spanning the gap. Germline-derived CDR1 and CDR2 are SGHDN and FVKESK. The CDR3 has 16 amino acids. The CDR3 DNA reads as TGTGCCAGCAGCCCCCTGTATCGAGGTTCGGGGAGTGAGCAGTTCTTC. This translates into CASSPLYRGSGSEQFF.

The V and J genes are TRBV4-3 and TRBJ1-1; no clear D. Germline V gives CDR1 LGHNA, CDR2 YSLEER. CDR3 size: 15 residues. Deletions cut 0 bases from V and 4 bases from J, with 12 bases between. The CDR3 sequence is CASSQDPVSGTEAFF. The CDR3 DNA reads TGCGCCAGCAGCCAAGATCCCGTCAGTGGCACTGAAGCTTTCTTT.

V gene TRBV7-9 combines with J gene TRBJ1-2, with 8 bases that match TRBD1. The CDR3 loop spans 14 amino acids. From germline, CDR1 is SEHNR and CDR2 FQNEAQ (reference sequence). The ends lost 6 bases at V and 2 bases at J; junction bases unmatched: 5. The CDR3 DNA reads TGTGCCAGCAGTCGCGGACAGGGCAACTATGGCTACACCTTC. Protein sequence: CASSRGQGNYGYTF.

The chain employs TRBV19 and TRBJ1-1; TRBD1 is a possible D gene (6 bases). The CDR3 contains 13 residues. The V and J ends lost 5 bases and 3 bases respectively, with 10 bases between them. From germline, CDR1 is LNHDA and CDR2 SQIVND (reference sequence). Written as DNA, the CDR3 is TGTGCCAGTAGTGCCTACAGGGACACTGAAGCTTTCTTT. Amino acids: CASSAYRDTEAFF.

This CDR3 is CASSLRWTEMNTEAFF. Here the CDR3 DNA reads TGTGCCAGCAGCTTAAGATGGACAGAGATGAACACTGAAGCTTTCTTT. The rearrangement uses TRBV7-2 and TRBJ1-1; tentative D call: TRBD1 (6 bases). V was cut by 2 bases and J by 0 bases, with 13 bases left in between. Germline CDR1 reads SGHTA; CDR2 reads FQGNSA. The CDR3 has 16 amino acids.

V gene TRBV11-2 combines with J gene TRBJ2-7; no firm D call. Germline V gene sequence: CDR1 SGHAT, CDR2 FQNNGV. V was clipped by 3 bases and J by 2 bases, with 11 bases between them. The CDR3 has 14 amino acids. The CDR3 loop is CASSFGQPPYEQYF. The CDR3 coding sequence is TGTGCCAGCAGCTTTGGGCAGCCCCCCTACGAGCAGTACTTC.

The chain has TRBV7-9 and TRBJ1-1, with D possibly TRBD1 on 5 matching bases. CDR1 and CDR2 (germline): SEHNR, FQNEAQ (reference sequence). Trimming pared 5 bases from V and 4 bases from J, leaving 17 bases between. The CDR3 is made up of 15 amino acids. The CDR3 sequence is CASSPLRVVSTEAFF. The CDR3 coding sequence is TGTGCCAGCAGCCCCCTCAGGGTAGTGAGCACTGAAGCTTTCTTT.

The chain has TRBV30 and TRBJ1-2, with TRBD1 matching over 7 bases. CDR3 length: 14 residues. Trimming at V came to 2 bases and at J to 5 bases, leaving 8 bases not matched to a gene. Germline V gene sequence: CDR1 GTSNPN, CDR2 SVGIG (reference sequence). CDR3 sequence: CAWSPPGTAYGYTF. The CDR3 DNA follows: TGTGCCTGGAGTCCCCCCGGGACAGCTTATGGCTACACCTTC.

This clone has more than one count but fewer than ten. V and J are TRBV19 and TRBJ2-1; 11 nucleotides agree with TRBD2. CDR1 LNHDA and CDR2 SQIVND come from the germline V gene (reference sequence). The CDR3 has 14 amino acids. J lost 7 bases, V lost 9 bases, and 8 bases had no gene match. For the CDR3, the DNA is TGTGCCAGCCGACTAGCGGGATGGAAAAATGAGCAGTTCTTC. Its translation is CASRLAGWKNEQFF.

The chain couples TRBV5-8 to TRBJ2-3, with 10 bases aligning to TRBD1. The CDR3 consists of 17 residues. Germline V gene data show CDR1 as SGHTS and CDR2 as YDEGEE. Unmatched junction bases numbered 9, after V lost 3 bases and J lost 2 bases. This CDR3 reads CASSSHSGTGATDTQYF. The CDR3 nucleotides read TGTGCCAGCAGCTCTCACTCCGGGACAGGGGCCACAGATACGCAGTATTTT.

This rearrangement joins TRBV5-6 to TRBJ2-7, with TRBD1 identical over 8 bases. The trim removed 4 bases at V and 8 bases at J, leaving 17 bases unmatched. CDR3 size: 16 residues. Germline V lookup: CDR1 SGHDT, CDR2 YYEEEE. The CDR3 DNA follows: TGTGCCAGCAGCCGGAAATCAGACAGGGGAGTCGAAAAGCAGTACTTC. Its protein is CASSRKSDRGVEKQYF.

The V gene is TRBV7-9, the J gene TRBJ2-3; 8 nucleotides line up with TRBD2. Germline trimming cut 1 base from V and 5 bases from J; bases unmatched to any gene: 5. Germline-derived CDR1 and CDR2 are SEHNR and FQNEAQ (reference sequence). The CDR3 contains 15 residues. As DNA, the CDR3 is TGTGCCAGCAGCTTAGTGTTGAGCGGGAGAGATACGCAGTATTTT. Its protein is CASSLVLSGRDTQYF.

This clone occurred a few times. The J gene is TRBJ2-1, the V gene TRBV18; a weak D match, TRBD1 (7 bases). The ends were cut back, 6 bases at V and 6 bases at J, with 12 bases in the middle. CDR1 and CDR2 (germline): KGHSH, LQKENI. The CDR3 is 13 residues long. Here the CDR3 DNA reads TGTGCCAGCTCCCAGGGGGGCGGCAATGAGCAGTTCTTC. This translates into CASSQGGGNEQFF.

This clone is medium-sized in the sample. This rearrangement joins TRBV19 to TRBJ1-1; 10 nucleotides agree with TRBD1. The CDR3 loop spans 16 amino acids. J lost 1 base, V lost 7 bases, and 9 bases had no gene match. Germline CDR1 LNHDA, CDR2 SQIVND (reference sequence). The CDR3 DNA reads TGTGCCAGTAAAAGGTCGGACAGGGGGGCGAACACTGAAGCTTTCTTT. Encoded protein: CASKRSDRGANTEAFF. The full variable domain, with the rest looked up from reference TRBV19 and TRBJ1-1, is DGGITQSPKYLFRKEGQNVTLSCEQNLNHDAMYWYRQDPGQGLRLIYYSQIVNDFQKGDIAEGYSVSREKKESFPLTVTSAQKNPTAFYLCASKRSDRGANTEAFFGQGTRLTVV.

In its sample, this clone was seen a few times. The chain combines TRBV7-2 with TRBJ2-7, with 8 bases matching TRBD1. The CDR3 totals 15 residues. The V segment lost 5 bases and the J segment 3 bases; nucleotides outside the gene matches: 9. Germline V gene lookup returns CDR1 SGHTA and CDR2 FQGNSA. Here the CDR3 reads CASSPTPGGIYEQYF. CDR3 bases: TGTGCCAGCAGCCCTACCCCAGGGGGCATCTACGAGCAGTACTTC. Complete variable domain (other parts from reference TRBV7-2 and TRBJ2-7): GAGVSQSPSNKVTEKGKDVELRCDPISGHTALYWYRQSLGQGLEFLIYFQGNSAPDKSGLPSDRFSAERTGGSVSTLTIQRTQQEDSAVYLCASSPTPGGIYEQYFGPGTRLTVT.

V gene TRBV29-1 combines with J gene TRBJ2-7, with a weak D call TRBD2 (6 bases). V was cut by 7 bases and J by 6 bases, with 19 bases left in between. There are 13 residues in the CDR3. Germline values: CDR1 SQVTM, CDR2 ANQGSEA. The CDR3 spells CSATDTTRGEQYF. For the CDR3, the DNA is TGCAGCGCTACCGACACGACTAGGGGCGAGCAGTACTTC.